This TCR beta chain was observed in a study of T cells in tuberculosis. Study-level background: A South African cohort included IGRA-negative adolescents, latently infected IGRA-positive adolescents and adults with active tuberculosis. Study outcomes and limitations: Using the GMM-specific repertoire gave about 85% accuracy versus about 70% with motifs. Selection depended on which cryopreserved specimens were available.

Only in-frame clones appear in the TCRdb table, and some are missing; sequencing was by immunoSEQ multiplex PCR. The sample shows roughly 30,000 clones, about nine tenths of them seen only once. A remark on this clone: Its antigen remains unknown.

The V end lost 0 bases, the J end lost 0 bases, and 16 bases lay between the germline ends. Germline CDR1 SGHRS, CDR2 YFSETQ. CDR3 size: 17 residues. The sequenced sample consisted of PBMCs. The sequence was obtained from a donor aged 10-35 years with latent tuberculosis or without tuberculosis infection. This chain links TRBV5-1 with TRBJ2-7; D might be TRBD1 (5 bases). CDR3 sequence: CASSLEGSLRSSYEQYF. The CDR3 bases are TGCGCCAGCAGCTTGGAGGGGTCTCTCCGCAGCTCCTACGAGCAGTACTTC.